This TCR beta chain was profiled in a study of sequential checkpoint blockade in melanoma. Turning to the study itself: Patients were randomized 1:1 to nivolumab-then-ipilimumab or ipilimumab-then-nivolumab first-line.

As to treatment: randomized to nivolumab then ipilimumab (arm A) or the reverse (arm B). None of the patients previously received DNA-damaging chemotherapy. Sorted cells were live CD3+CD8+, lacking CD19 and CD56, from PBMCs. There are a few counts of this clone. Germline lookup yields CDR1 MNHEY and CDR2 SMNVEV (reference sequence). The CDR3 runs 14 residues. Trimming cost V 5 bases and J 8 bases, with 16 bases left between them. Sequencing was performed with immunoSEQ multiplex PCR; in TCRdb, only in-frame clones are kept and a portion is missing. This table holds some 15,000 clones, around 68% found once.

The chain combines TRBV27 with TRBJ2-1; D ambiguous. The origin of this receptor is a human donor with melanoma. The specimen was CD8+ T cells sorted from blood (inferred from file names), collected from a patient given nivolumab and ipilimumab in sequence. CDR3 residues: CASSDSLTHDEQFF. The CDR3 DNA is TGTGCCAGCAGTGACTCCCTAACCCACGATGAGCAGTTCTTC.